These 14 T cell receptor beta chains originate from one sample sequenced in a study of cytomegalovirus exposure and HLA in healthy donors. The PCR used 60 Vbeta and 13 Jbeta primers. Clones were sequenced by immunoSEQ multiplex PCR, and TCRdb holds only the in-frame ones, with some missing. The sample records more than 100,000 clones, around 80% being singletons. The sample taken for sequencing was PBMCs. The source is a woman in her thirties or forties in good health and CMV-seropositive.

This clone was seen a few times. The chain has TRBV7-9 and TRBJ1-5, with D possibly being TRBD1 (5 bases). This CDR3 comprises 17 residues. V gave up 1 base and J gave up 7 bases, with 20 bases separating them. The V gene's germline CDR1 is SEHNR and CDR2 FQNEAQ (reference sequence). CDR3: CASSLGSPGRGRQPQHF. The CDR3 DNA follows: TGTGCCAGCAGCTTAGGCTCCCCCGGGAGGGGACGGCAGCCCCAGCATTTT.

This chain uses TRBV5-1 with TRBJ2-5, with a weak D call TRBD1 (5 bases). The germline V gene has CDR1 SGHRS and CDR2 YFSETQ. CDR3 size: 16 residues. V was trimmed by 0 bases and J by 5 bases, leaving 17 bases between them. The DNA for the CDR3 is TGCGCCAGCAGCTTGGGCGCAGTCCAAAAGGGGGAGACCCAGTACTTC. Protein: CASSLGAVQKGETQYF.

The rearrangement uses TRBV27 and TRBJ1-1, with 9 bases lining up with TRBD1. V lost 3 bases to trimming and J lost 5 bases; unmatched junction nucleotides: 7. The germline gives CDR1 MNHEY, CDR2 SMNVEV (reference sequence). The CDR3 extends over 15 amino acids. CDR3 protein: CASSFSLTGGTEAFF. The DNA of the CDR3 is TGTGCCAGCAGTTTTTCCTTGACAGGGGGAACTGAAGCTTTCTTT.

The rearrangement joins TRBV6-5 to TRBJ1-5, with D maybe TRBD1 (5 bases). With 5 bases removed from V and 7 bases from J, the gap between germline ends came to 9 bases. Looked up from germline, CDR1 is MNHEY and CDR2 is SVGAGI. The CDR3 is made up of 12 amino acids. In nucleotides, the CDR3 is TGTGCCAGCAGTCCAGGGAACCAGCCCCAGCATTTT. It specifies CASSPGNQPQHF.

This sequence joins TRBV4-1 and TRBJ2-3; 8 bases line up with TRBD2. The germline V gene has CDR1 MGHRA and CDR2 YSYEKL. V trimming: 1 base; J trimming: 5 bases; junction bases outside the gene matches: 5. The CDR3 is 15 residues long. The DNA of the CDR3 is TGCGCCAGCAGCCAAGGCGGGGGGCGGGGAGATACGCAGTATTTT. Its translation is CASSQGGGRGDTQYF.

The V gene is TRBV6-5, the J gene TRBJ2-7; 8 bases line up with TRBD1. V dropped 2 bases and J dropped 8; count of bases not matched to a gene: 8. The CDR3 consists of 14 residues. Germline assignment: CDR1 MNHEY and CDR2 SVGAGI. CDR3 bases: TGTGCCAGCAGTTACGGACAGGGAATCGTTAAGCAGTACTTC. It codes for CASSYGQGIVKQYF.

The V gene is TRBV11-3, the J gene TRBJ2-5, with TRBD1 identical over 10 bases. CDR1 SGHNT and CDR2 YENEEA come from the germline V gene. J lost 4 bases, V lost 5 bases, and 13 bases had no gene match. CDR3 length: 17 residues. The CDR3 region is CASSARAGTGERETQYF. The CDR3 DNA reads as TGTGCCAGCAGCGCTAGGGCCGGGACAGGGGAACGAGAGACCCAGTACTTC.

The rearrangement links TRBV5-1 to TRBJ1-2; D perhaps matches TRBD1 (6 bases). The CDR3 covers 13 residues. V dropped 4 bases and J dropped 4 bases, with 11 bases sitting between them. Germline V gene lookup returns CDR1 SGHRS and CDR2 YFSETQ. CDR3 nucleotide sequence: TGCGCCAGCAGCCTGACAGGTTCCTATGGCTACACCTTC. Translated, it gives CASSLTGSYGYTF.

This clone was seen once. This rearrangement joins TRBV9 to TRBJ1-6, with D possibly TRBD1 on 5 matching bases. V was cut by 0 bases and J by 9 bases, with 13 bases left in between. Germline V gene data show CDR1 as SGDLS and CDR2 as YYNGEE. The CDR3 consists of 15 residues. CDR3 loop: CASSVAPGERSPLHF. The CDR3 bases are TGTGCCAGCAGCGTAGCCCCGGGGGAACGTTCACCCCTCCACTTT.

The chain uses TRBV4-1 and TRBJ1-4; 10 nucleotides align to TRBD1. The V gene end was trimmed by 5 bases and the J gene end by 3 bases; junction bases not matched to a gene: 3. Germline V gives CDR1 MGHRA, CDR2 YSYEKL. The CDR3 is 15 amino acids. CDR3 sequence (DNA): TGCGCCAGCAGCAAAGGACAGGGGGCTAATGAAAAACTGTTTTTT. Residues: CASSKGQGANEKLFF.

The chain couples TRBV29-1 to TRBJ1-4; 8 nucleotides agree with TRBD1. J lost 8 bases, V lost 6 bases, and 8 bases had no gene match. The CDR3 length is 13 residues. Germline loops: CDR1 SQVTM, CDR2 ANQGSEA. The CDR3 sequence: CSVYPQGDEKLFF. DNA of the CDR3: TGCAGCGTATATCCACAGGGGGACGAAAAACTGTTTTTT.

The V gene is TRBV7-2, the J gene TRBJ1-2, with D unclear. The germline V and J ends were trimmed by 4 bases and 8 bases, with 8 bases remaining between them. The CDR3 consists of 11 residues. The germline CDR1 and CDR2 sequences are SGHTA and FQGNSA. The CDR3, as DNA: TGTGCCAGCAGCTCTGGGGAGGGCTACACCTTC. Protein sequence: CASSSGEGYTF.

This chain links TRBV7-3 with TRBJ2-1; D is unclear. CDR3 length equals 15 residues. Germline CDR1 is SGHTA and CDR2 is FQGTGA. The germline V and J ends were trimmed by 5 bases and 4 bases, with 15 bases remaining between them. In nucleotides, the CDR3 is TGTGCCAGCAGCCTTGTTGACTCTCCGTACAATGAGCAGTTCTTC. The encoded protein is CASSLVDSPYNEQFF.

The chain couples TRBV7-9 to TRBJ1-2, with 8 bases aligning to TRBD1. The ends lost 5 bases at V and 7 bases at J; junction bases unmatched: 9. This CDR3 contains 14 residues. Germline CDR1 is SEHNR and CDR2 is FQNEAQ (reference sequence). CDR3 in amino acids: CASSSQGARSGYTF. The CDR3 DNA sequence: TGTGCCAGCAGCAGCCAGGGGGCGAGATCTGGCTACACCTTC.